This T cell receptor (beta chain) was captured in a study of shared clonotypes between healthy human individuals. The assay was carried out at the deep level. TCRdb keeps only in-frame clones here, not all; method: immunoSEQ multiplex PCR. Of 550,000 to 700,000 clones in the sample, around three quarters were seen once. Memory CD4+ cells were the fraction left after CD45RA+ naive selection. Trimming removed 6 bases from V and 2 bases from J; junction bases left unmatched: 10. Germline assignment: CDR1 MNHEY and CDR2 SVGAGI. The CDR3 loop spans 15 amino acids. The clonotype originates from a woman aged 25 to 39 in good health. V gene TRBV6-5 combines with J gene TRBJ2-7; TRBD1 agrees at 7 bases. Specimen: memory CD4+ T cells sorted from blood. Subset given: CD45RA-negative fraction. CDR3 sequence reads: CASSRTGLRTYEQYF. The CDR3, as DNA: TGTGCCAGCAGCCGGACAGGTTTACGGACCTACGAGCAGTACTTC.